These 10 T cell receptor beta chains originate from one sample sequenced in a study of CD8+ T cells in alopecia areata. Isolated RNA was reverse transcribed into cDNA used as the sequencing template. Assay used: immunoSEQ multiplex PCR; TCRdb lists only in-frame clones, some missing. The sample has 80,000 to 100,000 clones, 41% seen once; the top ten hold approximately 1.2%. Sequenced input: CD4+ T cells sorted from blood. All receptors come from a human donor with alopecia areata.

The chain combines TRBV6-6 with TRBJ2-7; D may be TRBD2 (5 bases). V lost 4 bases and J 9 bases, leaving 16 bases between the germline ends. Germline values: CDR1 MNHNY, CDR2 SVGAGI (reference sequence). CDR3 length: 13 residues. Here the CDR3 DNA reads TGTGCCAGCAGTTCCGAGGCCCAACGGGGGCAGTACTTC. Translation gives CASSSEAQRGQYF.

The chain joins TRBV7-2 to TRBJ2-2; D may match TRBD1 or TRBD2 (5 bases each). Trimming took 1 base from V and 1 from J, leaving 10 bases between them. CDR3 length equals 16 residues. CDR1 is SGHTA, CDR2 FQGNSA, per germline. The CDR3 is CASSLGGWWNTGELFF. The CDR3 DNA is TGTGCCAGCAGCTTAGGGGGGTGGTGGAACACCGGGGAGCTGTTTTTT.

This clone was detected only a few times. The rearrangement uses TRBV19 and TRBJ1-1; tentative D call: TRBD1 (5 bases). The V and J ends lost 3 bases and 4 bases respectively, with 15 bases between them. Germline V gene sequence: CDR1 LNHDA, CDR2 SQIVND (reference sequence). The CDR3 is 15 amino acids. The CDR3, as DNA: TGTGCCAGTAGTATTCGGTCAGAGAGGGGCACTGAAGCTTTCTTT. Its protein is CASSIRSERGTEAFF.

This chain links TRBV6-6 with TRBJ2-1; D call uncertain. Germline lookup yields CDR1 MNHNY and CDR2 SVGAGI (reference sequence). This CDR3 spans 12 amino acids. V was cut by 4 bases and J by 8 bases, with 9 bases left in between. The CDR3 DNA sequence: TGTGCCAGCAGTTTCCGTGGGGATGAGCAGTTCTTC. Its translation is CASSFRGDEQFF.

This clone was seen many times. J is TRBJ2-5 and V is TRBV18; TRBD2 agrees at 8 bases. The CDR3 has 20 residues. Germline trimming cut 0 bases from V and 1 base from J; bases unmatched to any gene: 16. Germline V gives CDR1 KGHSH, CDR2 LQKENI. CDR3 coding DNA: TGTGCCAGCTCACCACCGATGGGTGGGCTGGCTAGCGGGCGCCAAGAGACCCAGTACTTC. Translated: CASSPPMGGLASGRQETQYF.

This clone occurred a few times. V usage is TRBV7-9 and J usage is TRBJ2-7; D is unresolved. The germline V gene encodes CDR1 SEHNR and CDR2 FQNEAQ (reference sequence). The CDR3 totals 12 residues. The V end lost 5 bases, the J end lost 0 bases, and 5 bases lay between the germline ends. The DNA of the CDR3 is TGTGCCAGCAGCCAGAGCTCCTACGAGCAGTACTTC. This sequence encodes CASSQSSYEQYF.

This clone appeared a few times. The V call is TRBV7-3, the J call TRBJ1-1; tentatively, D is TRBD1 (5 bases). The germline gives CDR1 SGHTA, CDR2 FQGTGA. This CDR3 is built from 14 residues. With 5 bases removed from V and 4 bases from J, the gap between germline ends came to 14 bases. Here the CDR3 reads CASSPNGGGTEAFF. The CDR3 DNA follows: TGTGCCAGCAGCCCCAACGGGGGAGGCACTGAAGCTTTCTTT.

J is TRBJ2-5 and V is TRBV29-1; 10 nucleotides align to TRBD2. The V gene's germline CDR1 is SQVTM and CDR2 ANQGSEA. Unmatched junction bases numbered 7, after V lost 4 bases and J lost 5 bases. There are 14 residues in the CDR3. CDR3 sequence reads: CSVVPAGGLETQYF. The DNA of the CDR3 is TGCAGCGTTGTCCCAGCGGGGGGGTTGGAGACCCAGTACTTC. The variable domain in full, with the rest retrieved from reference TRBV29-1 and TRBJ2-5, is SAVISQKPSRDICQRGTSLTIQCQVDSQVTMMFWYRQQPGQSLTLIATANQGSEATYESGFVIDKFPISRPNLTFSTLTVSNMSPEDSSIYLCSVVPAGGLETQYFGPGTRLLVL.

This chain links TRBV9 with TRBJ2-7, with D uncertain. Germline CDR1 reads SGDLS; CDR2 reads YYNGEE. The CDR3 is made up of 11 amino acids. Trimming pared 0 bases from V and 6 bases from J, leaving 4 bases between. In DNA, the CDR3 is TGTGCCAGCAGCGTAGATTGCGAGCAGTACTTC. Its protein is CASSVDCEQYF.

V is TRBV30 and J is TRBJ1-5; TRBD1 agrees at 7 bases. This CDR3 is built from 13 residues. The V gene's germline CDR1 is GTSNPN and CDR2 SVGIG (reference sequence). V was clipped by 2 bases and J by 7 bases; unmatched bases: 5. Written as DNA, the CDR3 is TGTGCCTGGAGTCGACAGGGTGGACAGCCCCAGCATTTT. Encoded protein: CAWSRQGGQPQHF.